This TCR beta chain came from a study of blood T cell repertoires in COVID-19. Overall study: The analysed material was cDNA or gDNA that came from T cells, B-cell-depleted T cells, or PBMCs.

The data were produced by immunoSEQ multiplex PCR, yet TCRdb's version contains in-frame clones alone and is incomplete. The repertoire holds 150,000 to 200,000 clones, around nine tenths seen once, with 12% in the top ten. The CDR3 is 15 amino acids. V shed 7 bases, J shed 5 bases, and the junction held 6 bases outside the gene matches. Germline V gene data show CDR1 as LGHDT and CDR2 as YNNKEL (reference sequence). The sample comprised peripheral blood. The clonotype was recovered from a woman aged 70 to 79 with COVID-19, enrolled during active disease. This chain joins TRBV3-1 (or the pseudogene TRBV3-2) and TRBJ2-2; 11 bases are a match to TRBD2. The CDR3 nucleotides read TGTGCCAGCACCCCGGGACTAGCGGAGACCGGGGAGCTGTTTTTT. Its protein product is CASTPGLAETGELFF.